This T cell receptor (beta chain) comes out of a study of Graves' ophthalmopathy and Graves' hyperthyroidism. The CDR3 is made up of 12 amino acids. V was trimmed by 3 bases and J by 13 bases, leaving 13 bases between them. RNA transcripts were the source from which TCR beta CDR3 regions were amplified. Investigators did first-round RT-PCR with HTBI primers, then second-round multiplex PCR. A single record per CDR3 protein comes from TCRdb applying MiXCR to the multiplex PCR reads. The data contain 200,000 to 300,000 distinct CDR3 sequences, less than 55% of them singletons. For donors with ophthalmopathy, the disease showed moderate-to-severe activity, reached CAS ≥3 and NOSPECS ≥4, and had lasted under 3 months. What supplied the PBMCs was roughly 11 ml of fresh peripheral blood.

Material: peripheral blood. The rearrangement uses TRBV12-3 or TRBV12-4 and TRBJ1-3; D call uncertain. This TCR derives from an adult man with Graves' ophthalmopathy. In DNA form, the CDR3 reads TGTGCCAGCAGTTTTGGAACGGAGAGGATATATTTT. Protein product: CASSFGTERIYF.